This T cell receptor (beta chain) derives from a study of T cells after posttransplantation cyclophosphamide. Sequencing used immunoSEQ multiplex PCR; TCRdb keeps in-frame clones, though not all of them. The sample records 20,000 to 25,000 clones, around 91% being singletons. The germline V gene has CDR1 MNHEY and CDR2 SMNVEV (reference sequence). V was trimmed by 1 base and J by 4 bases, leaving 10 bases between them. The CDR3 loop spans 15 amino acids. Control samples came 1 year after myeloablative marrow transplants with methotrexate plus calcineurin inhibitor. The source is a female patient aged 30-39 years who received an allogeneic stem cell transplant from an unrelated donor, was CMV-positive, and had acute and chronic GVHD. Certain T cells may be donor cells from the graft. This specimen was PBMCs, taken roughly 350 days after allogeneic stem cell transplant with calcineurin inhibitor and methotrexate. The genes are TRBV27 and TRBJ2-2, with a possible D match to TRBD2 (6 bases). Written as DNA, the CDR3 is TGTGCCAGCAGTTTATTGCGGGACTCCACCGGGGAGCTGTTTTTT. It is translated as CASSLLRDSTGELFF.